This T cell receptor (beta chain) was identified during a study of blood T cell repertoires in COVID-19. How the authors handled the data: By means of reference gene primer amplification, nucleated cell counts were estimated. The protocol was immunoSEQ multiplex PCR, while the TCRdb copy is restricted to in-frame clones and leaves out a portion. V, J and clone size derive from that table, while D and trimming were established from the DNA sequence. The data contain 150,000 to 180,000 clones, 75% to 85% of them singletons. Germline loops: CDR1 SNHLY, CDR2 FYNNEI. This CDR3 is 18 amino acids long. The J segment lost 0 bases and the V segment lost 5 bases, leaving 10 bases of the junction unmatched.

V gene TRBV2 combines with J gene TRBJ1-5; 10 nucleotides agree with TRBD1. Sequencing was done on a sample of peripheral blood. This TCR was sampled from a woman aged 55-69 years with COVID-19, enrolled during active disease. The CDR3 DNA reads as TGTGCCAGCAGTCATAAAACGGGACAGGGGAATAGCAATCAGCCCCAGCATTTT. This sequence encodes CASSHKTGQGNSNQPQHF.